Each of the 6 T cell receptor beta chains below was sequenced from the same sample in a study of T-cell reconstitution after alpha-beta-depleted transplantation in children. Unique molecular identifiers were used to barcode this TCRbeta library. One entry per CDR3 protein, called by TCRdb with MiXCR from the PCR reads. The sample lists fewer than 1 million distinct CDR3 sequences, about 16% occurring once. Source: PBMCs, mostly from graft donor cells, taken 360 days after TCRalphabeta/CD19-depleted stem cell transplant. The receptor set was obtained from a male patient between 5 and 17 years old who had a stem cell transplant for acute lymphoblastic leukemia, so the T cells may come from the graft donor.

This clonotype was counted a few times. V gene TRBV7-6 combines with J gene TRBJ2-1; 8 bases agree with TRBD2. The junction had 7 bases not matched to a gene; V was cut back by 4 bases and J by 5 bases. This CDR3 has 15 amino acids. Looked up from germline, CDR1 is SGHVS and CDR2 is FNYEAQ. The CDR3: CASSSGTRGNNEQFF. Written as DNA, the CDR3 is TGTGCCAGCAGCTCGGGGACTAGGGGAAACAATGAGCAGTTCTTC.

V is TRBV20-1 and J is TRBJ2-5; D unresolved. The germline gives CDR1 DFQATT, CDR2 SNEGSKA (reference sequence). Deletions cut 5 bases from V and 1 base from J, with 8 bases between. The CDR3 has 12 residues. In DNA, the CDR3 is TGCAGTGCTTTGTTTCTCCAAGAGACCCAGTACTTC. Its translation is CSALFLQETQYF.

This clonotype was counted only a few times. The gene calls are TRBV6-1 and TRBJ2-5, with D unclear. Germline CDR1 and CDR2: MNHNS and SASEGT. V lost 8 bases to trimming and J lost 7 bases, with 23 bases between them. The CDR3 length is 15 residues. The CDR3 loop is CASRSSYTPLGTQYF. In DNA form, the CDR3 reads TGTGCCAGCCGCAGCTCGTATACCCCCTTGGGGACCCAGTACTTC.

This clonotype has a handful of counts. The chain links TRBV9 to TRBJ2-1, with 10 bases that match TRBD2. V lost 0 bases, J lost 4 bases, and 4 bases stayed unmatched. The CDR3 runs to 16 residues. From germline, CDR1 is SGDLS and CDR2 YYNGEE. CDR3 in amino acids: CASSVEWTSGYNEQFF. CDR3 nucleotides: TGTGCCAGCAGCGTAGAATGGACTAGCGGATACAATGAGCAGTTCTTC.

The V gene is TRBV15, the J gene TRBJ2-1; 9 nucleotides line up with TRBD1. The J segment lost 7 bases and the V segment lost 6 bases, leaving 4 bases of the junction unmatched. From germline, CDR1 is LNHNV and CDR2 YYDKDF (reference sequence). The CDR3 is made up of 13 amino acids. This chain's CDR3 is CATRRTGENEQFF. CDR3 DNA: TGTGCCACCAGGCGGACAGGGGAGAATGAGCAGTTCTTC.

This clonotype came up a few times. J is TRBJ1-1 and V is TRBV12-3 or TRBV12-4; D might be TRBD1 (6 bases). The CDR3 totals 18 residues. V was pared by 4 bases and J by 6 bases, with 27 bases between. The CDR3, as DNA: TGTGCCAGCAGTTGGGTCCCGGGGGCGAATTTTCAGTATTCTGAAGCTTTCTTT. This gives the protein CASSWVPGANFQYSEAFF.